Below, one T cell receptor beta chain is given with its context. This sample was included in a study of blood T cell repertoires in COVID-19. Study overall: PBMCs, B-cell-depleted T cells, or T cells were the source of the cDNA or gDNA that made up the material.

Produced via immunoSEQ multiplex PCR; TCRdb's table is partial and in-frame only. This table has about 230,000 clones, over 70% appearing once. This receptor was obtained from a man aged 35-49 years with acute or convalescent COVID-19. The specimen sequenced was peripheral blood.

As DNA, the CDR3 is TGTGCCAGCAGGCCTAACACAGGGATGAACACTGAAGCTTTCTTT. Its protein product is CASRPNTGMNTEAFF. V and J are TRBV27 and TRBJ1-1; D perhaps matches TRBD1 (6 bases). Between the trimmed V and J ends, which lost 6 bases and 0 bases, there was a span of 14 bases. CDR1 and CDR2 (germline): MNHEY, SMNVEV (reference sequence). This CDR3 contains 15 residues.